Given below is one T cell receptor (beta chain) in context. CDR1 and CDR2 from the germline V gene are GTSNPN and SVGIG (reference sequence). Trimming pared 1 base from V and 8 bases from J, leaving 21 bases between. This CDR3 has 16 amino acids. The data derive from a study of blood T cell repertoires in COVID-19. In the study overall: PBMCs, B-cell-depleted T cells, or T cells were the source of the cDNA or gDNA that made up the material.

Authors' data handling: Estimated nucleated cell counts came from reference gene primer amplification. The repertoire was sequenced with immunoSEQ multiplex PCR; TCRdb's copy has only in-frame clones and lacks some. That table supplies the V and J calls and clone size; D and trimming were determined from the DNA. The data hold 360,000 or so clones, with roughly 86% observed a single time. All enrollees were roughly 18 to 89 years old and from under 25 US areas. The rearrangement uses TRBV30 and TRBJ2-1; TRBD2 is a possible D gene (5 bases). The receptor was isolated from a woman aged 25 to 39 who had recovered from COVID-19. The sample was PBMCs or T cells enriched from blood (not recorded which). CDR3 protein: CAWSGSLKGPGYEQFF. CDR3 in DNA: TGTGCCTGGAGTGGAAGTTTAAAAGGGCCGGGATATGAGCAGTTCTTC.